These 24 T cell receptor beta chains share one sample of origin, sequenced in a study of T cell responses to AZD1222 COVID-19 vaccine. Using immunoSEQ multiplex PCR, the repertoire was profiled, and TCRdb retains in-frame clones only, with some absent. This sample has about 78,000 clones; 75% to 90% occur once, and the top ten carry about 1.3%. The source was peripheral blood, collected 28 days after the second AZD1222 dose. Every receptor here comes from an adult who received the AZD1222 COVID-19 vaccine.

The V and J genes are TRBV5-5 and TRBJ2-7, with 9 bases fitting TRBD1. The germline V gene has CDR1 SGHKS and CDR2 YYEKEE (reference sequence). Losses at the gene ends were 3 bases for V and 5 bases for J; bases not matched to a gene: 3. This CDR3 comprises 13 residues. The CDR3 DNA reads TGTGCCAGCAGCTACGGGACAGGGAACGAGCAGTACTTC. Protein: CASSYGTGNEQYF. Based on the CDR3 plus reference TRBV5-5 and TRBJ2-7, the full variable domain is DAGVTQSPTHLIKTRGQQVTLRCSPISGHKSVSWYQQVLGQGPQFIFQYYEKEERGRGNFPDRFSARQFPNYSSELNVNALLLGDSALYLCASSYGTGNEQYFGPGTRLTVT.

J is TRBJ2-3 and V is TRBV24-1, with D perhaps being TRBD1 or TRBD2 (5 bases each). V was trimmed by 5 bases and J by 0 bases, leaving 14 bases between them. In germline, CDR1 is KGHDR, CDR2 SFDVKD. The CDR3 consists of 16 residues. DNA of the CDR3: TGTGCCACCAGTGCCATGGGACGGACTAGCACAGATACGCAGTATTTT. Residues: CATSAMGRTSTDTQYF.

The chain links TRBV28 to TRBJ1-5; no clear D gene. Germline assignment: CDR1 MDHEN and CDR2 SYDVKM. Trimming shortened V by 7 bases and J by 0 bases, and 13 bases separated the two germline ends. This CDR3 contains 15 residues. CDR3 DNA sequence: TGTGCCAGCACCATCGGAGGGAATAGCAATCAGCCCCAGCATTTT. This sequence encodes CASTIGGNSNQPQHF.

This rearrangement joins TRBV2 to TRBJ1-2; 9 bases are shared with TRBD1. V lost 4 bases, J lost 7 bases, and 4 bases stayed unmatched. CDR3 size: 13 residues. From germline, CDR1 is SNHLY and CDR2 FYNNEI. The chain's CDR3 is CASSGGTGFGYTF. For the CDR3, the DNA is TGTGCCAGCAGTGGTGGGACAGGGTTTGGCTACACCTTC.

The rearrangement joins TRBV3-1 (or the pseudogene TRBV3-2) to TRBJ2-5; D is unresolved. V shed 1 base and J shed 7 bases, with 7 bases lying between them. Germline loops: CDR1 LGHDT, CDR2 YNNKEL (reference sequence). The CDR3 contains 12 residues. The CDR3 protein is CASSQGVATQYF. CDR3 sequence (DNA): TGTGCCAGCAGCCAAGGGGTGGCGACCCAGTACTTC.

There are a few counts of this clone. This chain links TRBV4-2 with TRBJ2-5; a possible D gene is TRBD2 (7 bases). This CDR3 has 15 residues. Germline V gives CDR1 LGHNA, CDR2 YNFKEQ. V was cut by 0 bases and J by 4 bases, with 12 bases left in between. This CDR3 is CASSQERGGVETQYF. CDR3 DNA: TGTGCCAGCAGCCAAGAGAGAGGGGGGGTAGAGACCCAGTACTTC.

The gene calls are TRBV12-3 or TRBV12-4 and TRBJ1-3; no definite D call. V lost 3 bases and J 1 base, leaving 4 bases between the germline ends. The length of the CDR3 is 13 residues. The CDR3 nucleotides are TGTGCCAGCAGTTTTTTATCTGGAAACACCATATATTTT. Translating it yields CASSFLSGNTIYF.

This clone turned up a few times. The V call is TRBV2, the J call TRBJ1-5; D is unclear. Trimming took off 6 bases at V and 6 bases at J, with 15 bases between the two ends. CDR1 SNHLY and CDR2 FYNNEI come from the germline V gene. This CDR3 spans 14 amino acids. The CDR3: CASRGGEGSQPQHF. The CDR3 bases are TGTGCCAGCAGGGGTGGGGAGGGCAGTCAGCCCCAGCATTTT.

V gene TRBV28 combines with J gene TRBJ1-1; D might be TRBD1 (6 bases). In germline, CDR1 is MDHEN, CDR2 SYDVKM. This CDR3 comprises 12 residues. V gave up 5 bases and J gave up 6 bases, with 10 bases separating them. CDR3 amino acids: CASSLQGAEAFF. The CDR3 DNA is TGTGCCAGCAGTCTACAGGGTGCTGAAGCTTTCTTT.

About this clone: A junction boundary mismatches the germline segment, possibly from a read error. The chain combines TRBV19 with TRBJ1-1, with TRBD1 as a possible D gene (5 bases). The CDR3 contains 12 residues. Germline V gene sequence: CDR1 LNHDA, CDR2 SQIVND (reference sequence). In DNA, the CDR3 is TGTGCCAGTAATATAGGGGTCTCTGAAGCTTTCTTT. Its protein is CASNIGVSEAFF.

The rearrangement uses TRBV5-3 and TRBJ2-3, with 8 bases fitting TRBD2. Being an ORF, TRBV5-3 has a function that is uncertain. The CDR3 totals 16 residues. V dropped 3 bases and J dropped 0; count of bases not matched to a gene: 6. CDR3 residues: CARSCGGPLSTDTQYF. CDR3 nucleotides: TGTGCCAGAAGCTGCGGGGGGCCTCTTAGCACAGATACGCAGTATTTT.

The CDR3 nucleotides read TGTGCCACCAGTGATGAGACAGGGGGTTCCTACAATGAGCAGTTCTTC. Protein: CATSDETGGSYNEQFF. This chain joins TRBV24-1 and TRBJ2-1; 9 bases agree with TRBD1. The germline V gene encodes CDR1 KGHDR and CDR2 SFDVKD. The J segment lost 1 base and the V segment lost 3 bases, leaving 3 bases of the junction unmatched. The CDR3 is 16 residues long.

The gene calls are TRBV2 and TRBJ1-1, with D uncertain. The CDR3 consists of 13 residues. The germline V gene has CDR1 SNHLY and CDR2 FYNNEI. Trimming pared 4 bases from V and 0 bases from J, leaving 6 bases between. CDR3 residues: CASSADMNTEAFF. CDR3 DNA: TGTGCCAGCAGTGCCGACATGAACACTGAAGCTTTCTTT.

Here the CDR3 reads CASSLMGEPQHF. Written as DNA, the CDR3 is TGTGCCAGCAGTCTAATGGGCGAGCCCCAGCATTTT. The chain is built from TRBV7-2 and TRBJ1-5; D ambiguous. Trimming took off 6 bases at V and 8 bases at J, with 11 bases between the two ends. Germline CDR1 and CDR2: SGHTA and FQGNSA. This CDR3 is 12 amino acids long.

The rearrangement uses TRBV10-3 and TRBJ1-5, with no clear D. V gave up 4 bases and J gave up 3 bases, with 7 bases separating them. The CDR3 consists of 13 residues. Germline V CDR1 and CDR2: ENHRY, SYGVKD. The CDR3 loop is CAISGQINQPQHF. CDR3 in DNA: TGTGCCATCAGTGGCCAGATCAATCAGCCCCAGCATTTT.

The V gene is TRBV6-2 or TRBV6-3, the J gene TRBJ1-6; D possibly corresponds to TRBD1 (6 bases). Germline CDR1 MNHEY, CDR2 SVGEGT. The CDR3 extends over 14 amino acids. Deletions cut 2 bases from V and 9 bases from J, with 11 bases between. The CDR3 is CASSYDRLLSPLHF. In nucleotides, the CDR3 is TGTGCCAGCAGTTACGACAGGTTACTTTCACCCCTCCACTTT.

This CDR3 reads CASSPRLVNNEQFF. The CDR3 DNA reads TGTGCCAGCAGCCCTAGACTCGTGAACAATGAGCAGTTCTTC. The chain employs TRBV14 and TRBJ2-1; D gene ambiguous. Germline loops: CDR1 SGHDN, CDR2 FVKESK. The V end lost 4 bases, the J end lost 5 bases, and 12 bases lay between the germline ends. The CDR3 extends over 14 amino acids.

DNA of the CDR3: TGTGCCAGCAGCACGGGACTAGCGGGGCCCACGCGGGAGACCCAGTACTTC. It specifies CASSTGLAGPTRETQYF. J is TRBJ2-5 and V is TRBV9; 13 nucleotides agree with TRBD2. This CDR3 is built from 17 residues. Germline loops: CDR1 SGDLS, CDR2 YYNGEE. The ends lost 4 bases at V and 5 bases at J; junction bases unmatched: 11.

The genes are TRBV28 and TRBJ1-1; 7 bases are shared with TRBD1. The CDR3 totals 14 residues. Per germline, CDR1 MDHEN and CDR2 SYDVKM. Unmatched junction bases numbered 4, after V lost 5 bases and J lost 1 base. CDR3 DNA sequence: TGTGCCAGCAGTCCCTGGACAGGGAACACTGAAGCTTTCTTT. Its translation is CASSPWTGNTEAFF.

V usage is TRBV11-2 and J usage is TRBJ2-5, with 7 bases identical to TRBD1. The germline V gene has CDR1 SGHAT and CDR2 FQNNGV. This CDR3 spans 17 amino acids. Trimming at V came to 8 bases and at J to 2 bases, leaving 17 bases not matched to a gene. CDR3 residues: CASRHWRQGVEQETQYF. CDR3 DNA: TGTGCCAGCCGACACTGGCGACAGGGTGTGGAACAAGAGACCCAGTACTTC.

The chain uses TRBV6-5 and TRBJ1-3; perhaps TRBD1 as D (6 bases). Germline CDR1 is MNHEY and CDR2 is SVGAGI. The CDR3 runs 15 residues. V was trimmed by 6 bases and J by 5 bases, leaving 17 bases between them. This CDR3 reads CASRLEGVLRNTIYF. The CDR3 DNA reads TGTGCCAGCAGGCTCGAGGGGGTACTACGAAACACCATATATTTT.

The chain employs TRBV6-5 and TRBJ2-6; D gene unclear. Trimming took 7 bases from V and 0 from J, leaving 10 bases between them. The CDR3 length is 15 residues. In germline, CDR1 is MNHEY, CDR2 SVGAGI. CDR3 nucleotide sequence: TGTGCCAGCATGCCCGACCGCTCTGGGGCCAACGTCCTGACTTTC. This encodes CASMPDRSGANVLTF.

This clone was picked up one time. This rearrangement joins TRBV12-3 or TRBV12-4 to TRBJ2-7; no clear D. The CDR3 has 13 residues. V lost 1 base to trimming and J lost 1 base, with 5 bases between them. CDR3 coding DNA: TGTGCCAGCAGTTTAGGACGGTCCTACGAGCAGTACTTC. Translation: CASSLGRSYEQYF.

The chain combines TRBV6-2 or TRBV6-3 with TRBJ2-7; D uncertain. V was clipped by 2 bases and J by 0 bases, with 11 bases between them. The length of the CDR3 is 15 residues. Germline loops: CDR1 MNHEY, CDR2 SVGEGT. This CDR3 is CASSYRRDLSYEQYF. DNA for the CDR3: TGTGCCAGCAGTTACCGTCGAGATCTCTCCTACGAGCAGTACTTC.